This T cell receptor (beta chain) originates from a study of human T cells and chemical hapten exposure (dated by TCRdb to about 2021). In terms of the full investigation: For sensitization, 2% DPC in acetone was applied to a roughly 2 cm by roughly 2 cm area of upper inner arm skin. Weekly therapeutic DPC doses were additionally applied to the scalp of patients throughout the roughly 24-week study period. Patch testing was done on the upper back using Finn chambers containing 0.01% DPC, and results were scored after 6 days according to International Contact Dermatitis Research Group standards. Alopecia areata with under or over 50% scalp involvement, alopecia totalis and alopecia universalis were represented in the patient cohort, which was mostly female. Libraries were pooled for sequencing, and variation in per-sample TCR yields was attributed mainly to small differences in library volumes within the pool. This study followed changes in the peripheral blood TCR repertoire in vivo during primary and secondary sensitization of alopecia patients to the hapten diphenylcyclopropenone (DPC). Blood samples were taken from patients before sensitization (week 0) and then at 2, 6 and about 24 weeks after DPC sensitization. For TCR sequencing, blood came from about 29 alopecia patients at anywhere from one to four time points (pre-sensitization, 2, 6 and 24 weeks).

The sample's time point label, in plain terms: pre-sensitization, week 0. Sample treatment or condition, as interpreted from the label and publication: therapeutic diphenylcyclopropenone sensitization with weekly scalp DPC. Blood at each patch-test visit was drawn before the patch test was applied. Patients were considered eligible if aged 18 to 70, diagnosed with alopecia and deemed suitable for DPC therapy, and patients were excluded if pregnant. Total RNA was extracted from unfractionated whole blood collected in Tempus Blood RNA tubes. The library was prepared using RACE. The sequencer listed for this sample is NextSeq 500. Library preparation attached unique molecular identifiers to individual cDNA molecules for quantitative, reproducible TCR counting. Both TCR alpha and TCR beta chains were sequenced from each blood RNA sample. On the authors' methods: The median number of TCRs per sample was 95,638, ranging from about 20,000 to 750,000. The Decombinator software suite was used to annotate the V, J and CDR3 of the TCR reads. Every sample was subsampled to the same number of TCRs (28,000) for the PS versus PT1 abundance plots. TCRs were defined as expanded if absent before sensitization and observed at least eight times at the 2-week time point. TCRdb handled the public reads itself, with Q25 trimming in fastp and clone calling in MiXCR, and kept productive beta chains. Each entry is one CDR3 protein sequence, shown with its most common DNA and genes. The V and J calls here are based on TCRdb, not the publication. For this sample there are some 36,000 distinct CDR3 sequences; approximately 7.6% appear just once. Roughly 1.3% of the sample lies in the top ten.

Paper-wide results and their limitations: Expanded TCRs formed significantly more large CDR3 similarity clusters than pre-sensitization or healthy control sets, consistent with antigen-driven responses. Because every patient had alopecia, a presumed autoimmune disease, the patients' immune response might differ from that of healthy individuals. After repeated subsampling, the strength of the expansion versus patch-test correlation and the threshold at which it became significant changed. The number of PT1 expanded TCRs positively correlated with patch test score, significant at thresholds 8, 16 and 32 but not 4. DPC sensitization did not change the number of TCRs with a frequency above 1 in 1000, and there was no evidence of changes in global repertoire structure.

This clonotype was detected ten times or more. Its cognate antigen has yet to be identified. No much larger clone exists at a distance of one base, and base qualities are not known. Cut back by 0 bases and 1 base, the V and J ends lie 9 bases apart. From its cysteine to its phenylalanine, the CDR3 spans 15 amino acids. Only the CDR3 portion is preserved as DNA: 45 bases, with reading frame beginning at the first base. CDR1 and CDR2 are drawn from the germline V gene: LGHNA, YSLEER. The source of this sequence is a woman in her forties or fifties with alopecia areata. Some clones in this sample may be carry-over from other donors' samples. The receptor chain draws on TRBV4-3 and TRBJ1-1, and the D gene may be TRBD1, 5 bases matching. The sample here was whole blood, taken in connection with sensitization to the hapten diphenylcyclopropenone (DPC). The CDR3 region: CASSQEGGGNTEAFF. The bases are TGCGCCAGCAGCCAAGAAGGTGGGGGGAACACTGAAGCTTTCTTT.